These T cell receptor beta chains were read from a single sample in a study of blood T cell repertoires in COVID-19. Method: immunoSEQ multiplex PCR; TCRdb's copy keeps in-frame clones and lacks some. This table has 90,000 to 120,000 clones, approximately 70% appearing once. Sequenced input: peripheral blood. Receptor source: a woman aged 40-49 years with acute or convalescent COVID-19. Each CDR3 is given with its conserved first and last residue. A D gene is named only where the DNA matches it firmly. Expanded clones are given a class, and other clones once, few, many or no size at all.

d_call	v_call	clone_size	j_call	cdr3_aa	cdr3_nt
-	TRBV3-1/TRBV3-2	-	TRBJ2-1	CASSHRGGDFDEQFF	TGTGCCAGCAGCCACCGAGGAGGGGATTTCGATGAGCAGTTCTTC
-	TRBV28	-	TRBJ1-1	CASSQGVVSNTEAFF	TGTGCCAGCAGCCAAGGAGTTGTTTCGAACACTGAAGCTTTCTTT
TRBD1	TRBV4-1	-	TRBJ1-1	CASSQGTGANTEAFF	TGCGCCAGCAGCCAGGGGACAGGGGCGAACACTGAAGCTTTCTTT
-	TRBV7-3	-	TRBJ1-1	CASSLSGGPTEAFF	TGTGCCAGCAGCTTAAGTGGGGGCCCGACTGAAGCTTTCTTT
TRBD1	TRBV29-1	-	TRBJ2-2	CSVEVTGTVFGELFF	TGCAGCGTTGAAGTTACCGGGACAGTGTTTGGGGAGCTGTTTTTT
TRBD1	TRBV6-5	once	TRBJ1-2	CASSRTGFRGYTF	TGTGCCAGCAGTCGGACAGGTTTTCGGGGCTACACCTTC
-	TRBV19	-	TRBJ2-7	CASSKGLASYEQYF	TGTGCCAGTAGTAAGGGACTCGCTTCCTACGAGCAGTACTTC
-	TRBV2	-	TRBJ1-3	CASSDGQLYSGNTIYF	TGTGCCAGCAGTGATGGGCAGCTGTACTCTGGAAACACCATATATTTT
TRBD2	TRBV27	-	TRBJ2-7	CAGNRLAGVYEQYF	TGTGCCGGCAACCGACTAGCGGGGGTCTACGAGCAGTACTTC
-	TRBV4-1	-	TRBJ1-2	CASSQRGLGGYTF	TGCGCCAGCAGCCAACGGGGATTGGGTGGCTACACCTTC
TRBD1	TRBV6-2/TRBV6-3	-	TRBJ1-5	CASSYTYTGQGFLDNQPQHF	TGTGCCAGCAGTTACACCTATACGGGACAGGGTTTCCTCGACAATCAGCCCCAGCATTTT
-	TRBV24-1	-	TRBJ2-1	CATSDPDSRAVNEQFF	TGTGCCACCAGTGATCCGGACAGTAGGGCCGTCAATGAGCAGTTCTTC
-	TRBV28	-	TRBJ2-7	CAINGMGGGFVDEQYF	TGTGCCATCAACGGGATGGGGGGAGGATTCGTGGACGAGCAGTACTTC
-	TRBV9	-	TRBJ2-2	CASSGQGSTGELFF	TGTGCCTCCTCCGGGCAGGGGAGCACCGGGGAGCTGTTTTTT
TRBD1	TRBV4-3	-	TRBJ1-4	CASSQVGGTGTNEKLFF	TGCGCCAGCAGCCAAGTTGGTGGGACAGGGACTAATGAAAAACTGTTTTTT
-	TRBV5-1	once	TRBJ2-2	CASSWGDPTGELFF	TGCGCCAGCAGCTGGGGGGACCCTACCGGGGAGCTGTTTTTT
TRBD1	TRBV4-1	-	TRBJ2-2	CASSRQGNTGELFF	TGCGCCAGCAGCCGACAGGGGAACACCGGGGAGCTGTTTTTT
TRBD1	TRBV11-2	-	TRBJ2-5	CASSKTGQLYQETQYF	TGTGCCAGCAGCAAAACGGGACAGCTGTACCAAGAGACCCAGTACTTC
-	TRBV7-6	-	TRBJ1-3	CASSSRGTGNTIYF	TGTGCCAGCAGCTCCCGGGGGACTGGAAACACCATATATTTT
TRBD1	TRBV28	-	TRBJ2-3	CASSPGQGRAQYF	TGTGCCAGCAGCCCGGGACAGGGCCGAGCGCAGTATTTT
TRBD2	TRBV5-5	few	TRBJ2-7	CASSFGGGSYEQYF	TGTGCCAGCAGCTTTGGCGGGGGCTCCTACGAGCAGTACTTC
-	TRBV13	once	TRBJ1-1	CASSFYKSGQHTEAFF	TGTGCCAGCAGCTTTTATAAGTCCGGTCAACACACTGAAGCTTTCTTT
TRBD1	TRBV7-9	-	TRBJ1-2	CASSLGAAGQGGRYTF	TGTGCCAGCAGCTTAGGGGCCGCCGGCCAGGGGGGTCGCTACACCTTC
TRBD1	TRBV7-2	few	TRBJ2-7	CASSPPPGQGAREQYF	TGTGCCAGCAGCCCACCTCCGGGACAGGGGGCAAGAGAGCAGTACTTC
TRBD1	TRBV4-1	-	TRBJ1-3	CASSVGQGSQNTIYF	TGCGCCAGCAGCGTGGGACAGGGGTCTCAGAACACCATATATTTT
-	TRBV19	-	TRBJ2-7	CASSTREGGPYEQYF	TGTGCCAGTAGTACTAGGGAGGGGGGCCCCTACGAGCAGTACTTC
TRBD1	TRBV30	-	TRBJ2-2	CASRQGARTGELFF	TGTGCCTCTAGACAGGGGGCGCGTACCGGGGAGCTGTTTTTT
-	TRBV9	-	TRBJ2-3	CASSPSISRAQYF	TGTGCCAGCAGCCCTAGCATTTCCCGGGCGCAGTATTTT
TRBD2	TRBV5-8	-	TRBJ2-3	CASSFGGGDTQYF	TGTGCCAGCAGCTTCGGGGGGGGAGATACGCAGTATTTT
-	TRBV18	-	TRBJ2-5	CASSPVTSGETQYF	TGTGCCAGCTCACCGGTCACTAGTGGCGAGACCCAGTACTTC
-	TRBV5-1	-	TRBJ2-7	CASSPGPEDEQYF	TGCGCCAGCAGCCCTGGGCCGGAGGACGAGCAGTACTTC
-	TRBV6-5	-	TRBJ1-1	CASSYGLTNTEAFF	TGTGCCAGCAGTTACGGACTCACAAACACTGAAGCTTTCTTT
-	TRBV5-4	-	TRBJ1-6	CASSFWGDDSPLHF	TGTGCCAGCAGCTTTTGGGGGGACGATTCACCCCTCCACTTT
-	TRBV19	-	TRBJ1-5	CASNGQRDQPQHF	TGTGCCAGTAATGGACAGCGTGATCAGCCCCAGCATTTT
TRBD1	TRBV19	-	TRBJ1-2	CASSIDGRQGYGYTF	TGTGCCAGTAGTATAGATGGTAGACAGGGCTATGGCTACACCTTC
-	TRBV11-2	few	TRBJ2-2	CASGASDTGELFF	TGTGCCAGTGGGGCATCGGACACCGGGGAGCTGTTTTTT
-	TRBV7-9	-	TRBJ1-2	CASSLGPAEANYGYTF	TGTGCCAGCAGCTTAGGTCCGGCGGAAGCTAACTATGGCTACACCTTC
TRBD1	TRBV6-6	-	TRBJ2-2	CAISTSTGADTGELFF	TGTGCCATCTCTACCTCGACAGGGGCCGACACCGGGGAGCTGTTTTTT
-	TRBV30	-	TRBJ1-1	CAWSWGGTEAFF	TGTGCCTGGTCATGGGGGGGCACTGAAGCTTTCTTT
-	TRBV5-1	-	TRBJ1-1	CASRQTGNTEAFF	TGCGCCAGCAGGCAAACAGGGAACACTGAAGCTTTCTTT
-	TRBV19	many	TRBJ2-5	CASSILGVQETQYF	TGTGCCAGTAGTATCCTGGGCGTCCAAGAGACCCAGTACTTC